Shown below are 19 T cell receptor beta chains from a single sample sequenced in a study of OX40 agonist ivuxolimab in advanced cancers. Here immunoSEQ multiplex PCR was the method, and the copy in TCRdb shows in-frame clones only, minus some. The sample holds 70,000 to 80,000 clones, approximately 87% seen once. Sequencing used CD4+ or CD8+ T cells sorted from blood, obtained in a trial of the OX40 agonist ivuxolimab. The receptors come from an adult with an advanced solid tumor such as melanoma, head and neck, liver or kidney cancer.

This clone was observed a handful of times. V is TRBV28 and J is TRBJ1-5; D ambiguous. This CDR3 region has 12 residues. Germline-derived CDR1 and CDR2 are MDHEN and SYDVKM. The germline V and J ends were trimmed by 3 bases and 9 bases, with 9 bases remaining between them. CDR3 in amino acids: CASSFGQWPQHF. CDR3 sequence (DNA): TGTGCCAGCAGTTTCGGGCAATGGCCCCAGCATTTT.

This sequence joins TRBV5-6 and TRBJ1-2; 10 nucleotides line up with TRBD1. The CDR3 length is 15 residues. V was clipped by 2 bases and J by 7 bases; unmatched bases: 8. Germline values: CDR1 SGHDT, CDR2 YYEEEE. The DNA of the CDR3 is TGTGCCAGCAGCTTCGGGGACAGGGGAAGGGGTGGCTACACCTTC. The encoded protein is CASSFGDRGRGGYTF.

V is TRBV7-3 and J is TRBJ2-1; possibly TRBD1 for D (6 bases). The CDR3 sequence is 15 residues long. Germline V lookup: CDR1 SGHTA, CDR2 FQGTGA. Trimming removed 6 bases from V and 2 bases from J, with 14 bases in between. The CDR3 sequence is CASSEMGTTYNEQFF. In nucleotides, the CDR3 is TGTGCCAGCAGTGAAATGGGGACAACCTACAATGAGCAGTTCTTC.

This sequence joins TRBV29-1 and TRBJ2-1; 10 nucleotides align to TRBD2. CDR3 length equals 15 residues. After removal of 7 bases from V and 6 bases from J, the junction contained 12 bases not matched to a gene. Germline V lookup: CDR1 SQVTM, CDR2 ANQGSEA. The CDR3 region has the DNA TGCAGCGGCGGGACTTGGGGACTAGCGTCCAATGAGCAGTTCTTC. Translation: CSGGTWGLASNEQFF.

In DNA, the CDR3 is TGTGCCAGCAGCCCGGGACGGAGCTCCTATAATTCACCCCTCCACTTT. Residues: CASSPGRSSYNSPLHF. The chain joins TRBV7-8 to TRBJ1-6; a weak D match, TRBD1 (5 bases). The CDR3 runs to 16 residues. V was clipped by 5 bases and J by 0 bases, with 11 bases between them. In germline, CDR1 is SGHVS, CDR2 FQNEAQ.

CDR3 region: CASSKGFHEQFF. CDR3 nucleotides: TGTGCCAGTAGTAAGGGGTTCCATGAGCAGTTCTTC. The chain is built from TRBV19 and TRBJ2-1, with D possibly TRBD1 on 5 matching bases. The length of the CDR3 is 12 residues. The ends were cut back, 4 bases at V and 8 bases at J, with 9 bases in the middle. Germline V gene lookup returns CDR1 LNHDA and CDR2 SQIVND (reference sequence).

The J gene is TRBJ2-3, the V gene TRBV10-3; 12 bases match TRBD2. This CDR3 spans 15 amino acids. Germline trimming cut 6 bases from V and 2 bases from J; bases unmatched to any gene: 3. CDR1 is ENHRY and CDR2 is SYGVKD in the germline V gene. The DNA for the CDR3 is TGTGCCATCAGCCGACTAGCGGGAGTCACAGATACGCAGTATTTT. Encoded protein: CAISRLAGVTDTQYF.

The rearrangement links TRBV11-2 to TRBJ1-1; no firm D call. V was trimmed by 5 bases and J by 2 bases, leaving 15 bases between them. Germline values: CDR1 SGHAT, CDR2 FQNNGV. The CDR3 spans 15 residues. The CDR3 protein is CASSRHDIGNTEAFF. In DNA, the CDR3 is TGTGCCAGCAGCCGACACGACATTGGAAACACTGAAGCTTTCTTT.

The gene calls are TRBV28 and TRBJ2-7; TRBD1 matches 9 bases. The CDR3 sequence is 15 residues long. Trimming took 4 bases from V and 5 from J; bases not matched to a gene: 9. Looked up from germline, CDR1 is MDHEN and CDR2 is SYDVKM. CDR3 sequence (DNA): TGTGCCAGCAGTTCCCGGGACAGGGTTGTTCACGAGCAGTACTTC. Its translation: CASSSRDRVVHEQYF. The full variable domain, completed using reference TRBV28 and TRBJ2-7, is DVKVTQSSRYLVKRTGEKVFLECVQDMDHENMFWYRQDPGLGLRLIYFSYDVKMKEKGDIPEGYSVSREKKERFSLILESASTNQTSMYLCASSSRDRVVHEQYFGPGTRLTVT.

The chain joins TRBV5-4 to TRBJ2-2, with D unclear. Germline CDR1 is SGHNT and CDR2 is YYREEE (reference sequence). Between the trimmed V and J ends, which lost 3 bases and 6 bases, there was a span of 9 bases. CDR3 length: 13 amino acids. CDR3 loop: CASSSTRAGELFF. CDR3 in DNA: TGTGCCAGCAGCTCTACCCGGGCCGGGGAGCTGTTTTTT.

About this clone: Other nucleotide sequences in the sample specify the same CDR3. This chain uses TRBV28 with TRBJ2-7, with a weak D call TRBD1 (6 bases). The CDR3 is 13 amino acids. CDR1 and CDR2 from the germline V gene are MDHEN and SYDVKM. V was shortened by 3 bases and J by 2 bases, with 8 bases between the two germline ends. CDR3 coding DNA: TGTGCCAGCAGTTTGCAGGGGCCCTACGAGCAGTACTTC. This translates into CASSLQGPYEQYF. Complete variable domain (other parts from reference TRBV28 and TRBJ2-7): DVKVTQSSRYLVKRTGEKVFLECVQDMDHENMFWYRQDPGLGLRLIYFSYDVKMKEKGDIPEGYSVSREKKERFSLILESASTNQTSMYLCASSLQGPYEQYFGPGTRLTVT.

Written as DNA, the CDR3 is TGTGCCAGCAGTCCTGATAAGGGTGAAAAACTGTTTTTT. Translated: CASSPDKGEKLFF. The V call is TRBV2, the J call TRBJ1-4; D remains ambiguous. The CDR3 has 13 residues. The germline CDR1 and CDR2 sequences are SNHLY and FYNNEI. V lost 5 bases and J lost 7, with 11 bases in between.

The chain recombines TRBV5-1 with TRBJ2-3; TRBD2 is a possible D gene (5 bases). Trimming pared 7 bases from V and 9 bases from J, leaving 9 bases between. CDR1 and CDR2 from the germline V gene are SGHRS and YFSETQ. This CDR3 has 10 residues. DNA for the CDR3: TGCGCCAGCGCCGGGGAAACGCAGTATTTT. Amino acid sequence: CASAGETQYF.

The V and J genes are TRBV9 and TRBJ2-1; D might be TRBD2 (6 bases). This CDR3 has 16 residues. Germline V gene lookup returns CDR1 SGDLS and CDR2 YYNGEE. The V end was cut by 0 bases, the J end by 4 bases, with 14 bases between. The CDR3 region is CASSVGGGARYNEQFF. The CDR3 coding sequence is TGTGCCAGCAGCGTAGGCGGCGGGGCTCGATACAATGAGCAGTTCTTC.

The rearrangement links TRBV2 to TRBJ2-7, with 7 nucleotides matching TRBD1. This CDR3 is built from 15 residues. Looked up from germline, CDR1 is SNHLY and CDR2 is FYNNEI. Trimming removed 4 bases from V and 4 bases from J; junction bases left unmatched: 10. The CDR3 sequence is CASSATRTGAYEQYF. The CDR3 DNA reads TGTGCCAGCAGTGCCACCCGGACAGGAGCTTACGAGCAGTACTTC.

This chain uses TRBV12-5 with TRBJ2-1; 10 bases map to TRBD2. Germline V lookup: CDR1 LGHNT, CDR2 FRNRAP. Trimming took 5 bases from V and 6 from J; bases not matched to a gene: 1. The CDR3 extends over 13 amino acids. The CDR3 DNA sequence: TGTGCTAGTGGTCTAGCGGGAGTCAATGAGCAGTTCTTC. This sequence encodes CASGLAGVNEQFF.

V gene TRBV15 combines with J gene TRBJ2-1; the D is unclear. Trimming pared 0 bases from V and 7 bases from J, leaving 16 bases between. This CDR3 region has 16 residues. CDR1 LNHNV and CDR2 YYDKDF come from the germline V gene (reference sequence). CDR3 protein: CATSRDLEPAWNEQFF. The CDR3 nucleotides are TGTGCCACCAGCAGAGATTTGGAGCCAGCTTGGAATGAGCAGTTCTTC.

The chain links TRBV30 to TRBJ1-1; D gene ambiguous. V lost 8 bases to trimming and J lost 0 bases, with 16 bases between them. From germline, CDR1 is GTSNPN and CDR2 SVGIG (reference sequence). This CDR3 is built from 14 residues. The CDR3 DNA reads TGTGCCCTCCAGCTTAATTTACTGAACACTGAAGCTTTCTTT. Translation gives CALQLNLLNTEAFF.

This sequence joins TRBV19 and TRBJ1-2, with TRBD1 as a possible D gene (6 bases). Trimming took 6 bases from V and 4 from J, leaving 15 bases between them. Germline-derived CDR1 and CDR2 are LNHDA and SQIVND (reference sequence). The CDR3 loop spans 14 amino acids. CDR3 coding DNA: TGTGCCAGTAGGCACAGGGACTGGTTCTATGGCTACACCTTC. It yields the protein CASRHRDWFYGYTF.